The clone carrying this T cell receptor (beta chain) was observed many times. The antigen remains unidentified. This sample stems from a study of T cells in Graves' hyperthyroidism and ophthalmopathy. The trim removed 0 bases at V and 2 bases at J, leaving 3 bases unmatched. This CDR3 has 15 amino acids. Per germline, CDR1 GTSNPN and CDR2 SVGIG (reference sequence). Study results and limitations: Blood held most thyroid clonotypes expanded above 0.001 frequency.

Each ophthalmopathy patient scored at least 3 on the Clinical Activity Score and at least 4 on NOSPECS grade, with duration under 3 months. Fresh peripheral blood, around 10 ml, yielded the PBMCs. The source material, RNA transcripts, was used to amplify TCR beta CDR3 regions. HTBI primers were employed in a first-round RT-PCR of the TCR CDR3. TCRdb independently ran MiXCR on the multiplex PCR reads; one entry per CDR3 protein. Of around 350,000 distinct CDR3 sequences listed, 12% to 15% are singletons. This clonotype originated in a woman in her sixties with Graves' ophthalmopathy. The chain couples TRBV30 to TRBJ2-3; 9 bases align to TRBD1. The sequencing sample was made of blood. The CDR3 spells CAWSVWTGVTDTQYF. The CDR3 coding sequence is TGTGCCTGGAGTGTTTGGACAGGGGTCACAGATACGCAGTATTTT.